Listed below are T cell receptor beta chains from one sample, sequenced in a study of T-cell reconstitution after alpha-beta-depleted transplantation in children. TCRdb recomputed calls from the PCR reads with MiXCR, one row per CDR3 protein. The sample holds 800,000 to 1,000,000 distinct CDR3 sequences, about 31% seen once. The sequenced sample was PBMCs, mostly from graft donor cells, obtained 360 days after TCRalphabeta/CD19-depleted stem cell transplant. These receptor sequences come from a boy in the first two years of life who had a stem cell transplant for SCID, so the T cells may come from the graft donor. CDR3s include the opening cysteine and the closing phenylalanine or tryptophan. The D gene is left open where the match is weak. Rows may omit the clone size; those that give it use once, few, many or a size class.

TRBV25-1,-,TRBD1,TRBJ2-2,CASSDSGTGLAGELFF,TGTGCCAGCAGTGACTCCGGGACAGGGTTGGCCGGGGAGCTGTTTTTT
TRBV12-3/TRBV12-4,few,-,TRBJ2-2,CASRPRLLPDTGELFF,TGTGCCAGCAGACCAAGACTCCTCCCGGACACCGGGGAGCTGTTTTTT
TRBV5-5,-,TRBD1,TRBJ2-5,CASSLRIGQERRETQYF,TGTGCCAGCAGTCTACGCATCGGACAGGAGAGGAGAGAGACCCAGTACTTC
TRBV11-2,-,-,TRBJ2-3,CASSLTTVGDTQYF,TGTGCCAGCAGCCTTACGACCGTGGGAGATACGCAGTATTTT
TRBV2,few,-,TRBJ1-1,CASKTVNTEAFF,TGTGCCAGCAAGACGGTGAACACTGAAGCTTTCTTT
TRBV7-2,few,-,TRBJ2-7,CASSLEVAGRYEQYF,TGTGCCAGCAGCTTAGAGGTGGCGGGACGCTACGAGCAGTACTTC
TRBV2,-,-,TRBJ2-1,CASSEFGMYNEQFF,TGTGCCAGCAGTGAATTTGGGATGTACAATGAGCAGTTCTTC
TRBV11-1,-,-,TRBJ2-3,CASRRGQSTDTQYF,TGTGCCAGCAGGCGGGGGCAGAGCACAGATACGCAGTATTTT
TRBV2,-,TRBD1,TRBJ2-3,CASTIRVTGGYSTDTQYF,TGTGCCAGCACCATTCGAGTCACAGGGGGCTATAGCACAGATACGCAGTATTTT
TRBV20-1,few,TRBD2,TRBJ2-1,CSASGHEVAGFYNEQFF,TGCAGTGCTAGCGGGCATGAGGTAGCGGGGTTCTACAATGAGCAGTTCTTC
TRBV19,-,-,TRBJ2-3,CASTLRGSGTDTQYF,TGTGCCAGTACTCTCCGGGGGTCTGGCACAGATACGCAGTATTTT
TRBV3-1,few,TRBD2,TRBJ2-7,CASSQDWGGTPGIHEQYF,TGTGCCAGCAGCCAAGACTGGGGGGGGACGCCTGGGATCCACGAGCAGTACTTC
TRBV10-3,-,-,TRBJ1-1,CAIRPGGRERKTEAFF,TGTGCCATCAGACCCGGGGGTAGGGAAAGAAAAACTGAAGCTTTCTTT
TRBV21-1,-,-,TRBJ2-1,CASRGQGAIPNEQFF,TGTGCCAGCAGAGGACAGGGGGCCATCCCCAATGAGCAGTTCTTC
TRBV7-2,few,-,TRBJ2-1,CASSFVAVEQFF,TGTGCCAGCAGCTTCGTAGCCGTTGAGCAGTTCTTC
TRBV25-1,-,-,TRBJ2-7,CASSEFSETRLYEQYF,TGTGCCAGCAGTGAATTCAGTGAGACTCGGCTCTACGAGCAGTACTTC
TRBV20-1,few,-,TRBJ2-7,CSLRTAGSYEQYF,TGCAGCTTGAGGACCGCCGGGTCCTACGAGCAGTACTTC
TRBV2,-,-,TRBJ2-7,CASIPSLSFSYEQYF,TGTGCCAGCATCCCCAGCCTGTCGTTTTCCTACGAGCAGTACTTC
TRBV29-1,few,TRBD2,TRBJ2-1,CSVRSSGGYNEQFF,TGCAGCGTTCGGTCTAGCGGGGGTTACAATGAGCAGTTCTTC
TRBV12-3/TRBV12-4,few,-,TRBJ1-2,CASSPDSQANYGYTF,TGTGCCAGCAGTCCCGACAGTCAAGCTAACTATGGCTACACCTTC
TRBV7-9,-,TRBD2,TRBJ2-3,CASSLVVLAGGTDTQYF,TGTGCCAGCAGCTTAGTGGTGCTAGCGGGGGGCACAGATACGCAGTATTTT
TRBV3-1,-,-,TRBJ2-1,CASSRRQPRVPPYNEQFF,TGTGCCAGCAGCCGACGCCAACCCCGAGTCCCCCCCTACAATGAGCAGTTCTTC
TRBV4-2,-,TRBD1,TRBJ2-7,CASSAAGTGVDEQYF,TGTGCCAGCAGCGCGGCCGGGACAGGGGTCGACGAGCAGTACTTC
TRBV29-1,-,-,TRBJ1-1,CSAMGDPPEAFF,TGCAGCGCCATGGGGGACCCCCCCGAAGCTTTCTTT
TRBV11-3,-,TRBD2,TRBJ2-3,CASSLERAGDSTDTQYF,TGTGCCAGCAGCTTAGAGAGAGCGGGGGATAGCACAGATACGCAGTATTTT
TRBV7-2,few,TRBD2,TRBJ2-1,CASSLSGGHEQFF,TGTGCCAGCAGTCTGAGCGGGGGGCATGAGCAGTTCTTC
TRBV12-3/TRBV12-4,-,TRBD1,TRBJ1-4,CASSLGRTGGEKLFF,TGTGCCAGCAGTTTAGGGAGGACAGGGGGTGAAAAACTGTTTTTT
TRBV5-1,few,-,TRBJ2-7,CASSSDLAYEQYF,TGCGCCAGCAGCTCGGACCTCGCCTACGAGCAGTACTTC
TRBV4-1,few,-,TRBJ1-1,CASSQDAGRMNTEAFF,TGCGCCAGCAGCCAAGACGCCGGACGGATGAACACTGAAGCTTTCTTT
TRBV4-3,-,-,TRBJ2-7,CASSQDWGAEQYF,TGCGCCAGCAGCCAAGATTGGGGCGCCGAGCAGTACTTC
TRBV3-1,-,TRBD2,TRBJ2-3,CASNGGRARTDTQYF,TGTGCCAGCAATGGTGGGAGGGCCCGCACAGATACGCAGTATTTT
TRBV11-1,-,-,TRBJ1-5,CASSLDGGRDQPQHF,TGTGCCAGCAGCTTAGATGGTGGCAGGGATCAGCCCCAGCATTTT
TRBV7-2,-,TRBD1,TRBJ2-7,CASSLDRERAYEQYF,TGTGCCAGCAGCCTGGACAGGGAACGGGCCTACGAGCAGTACTTC
TRBV10-3,-,TRBD2,TRBJ2-5,CAIAAGGAWETQYF,TGTGCCATCGCGGCGGGGGGGGCTTGGGAGACCCAGTACTTC
TRBV10-3,few,TRBD1,TRBJ2-1,CAIRRDRGLVNEQFF,TGTGCCATCAGACGGGACAGGGGGCTGGTCAATGAGCAGTTCTTC
TRBV29-1,-,-,TRBJ1-2,CSVLEVSYGYTF,TGCAGCGTCCTGGAGGTTAGCTATGGCTACACCTTC
TRBV20-1,-,TRBD1,TRBJ1-5,CSALDRGNQPQHF,TGCAGTGCTTTGGACAGGGGCAATCAGCCCCAGCATTTT